This T cell receptor beta chain was sequenced in a study of blood T cell repertoires in COVID-19. The germline CDR1 and CDR2 sequences are LGHDT and YNNKEL (reference sequence). The CDR3 spans 15 residues. The V end lost 3 bases, the J end lost 8 bases, and 16 bases lay between the germline ends. Assignment of participants to cohorts was predicated upon participant-reported clinical history. Cohort 3 donors counted as recovered after two negative PCRs, clearance, or resolved symptoms. This clone was seen just once. Profiling relied on immunoSEQ multiplex PCR, and the TCRdb table lists in-frame clones only, not all of them. The sample includes approximately 300,000 clones, approximately 84% seen only once; the top ten take roughly 4.5%.

The sequencing input was PBMCs or T cells enriched from blood (not recorded which). This receptor was obtained from a man aged 25 to 40 who had recovered from COVID-19. The chain uses TRBV3-1 (or the pseudogene TRBV3-2) and TRBJ1-4; tentatively, D is TRBD1 (6 bases). The CDR3 sequence: CASSQRPGAGEKLFF. The CDR3 DNA follows: TGTGCCAGCAGCCAGAGACCAGGGGCTGGGGAAAAACTGTTTTTT.